This T cell receptor beta chain was sequenced in a study of vaccination effects on CD4 cells after COVID-19. Looking at the study overall: Two-dose BNT162b2 or mRNA-1273 vaccination was given to participants.

As to this clone: Its specificity is unknown.

The method was immunoSEQ multiplex PCR; TCRdb's version includes in-frame clones alone and lacks a portion of them. The sample contains 20,000 to 25,000 clones, roughly 74% of which appear only once. Antigen-specific CD4+ T cells were first expanded with viral peptide pools by the ViraFEST assay and only then sequenced. After less than twelve days in culture, the CD4+ T cells were isolated. The person was diagnosed with PCR-confirmed SARS-CoV-2 infection between March and December 2020. V trimming: 7 bases; J trimming: 2 bases; junction bases outside the gene matches: 8. The CDR3 loop spans 16 amino acids. Germline CDR1 and CDR2: SGHTA and FQGNSA.

The chain carries TRBV7-2 and TRBJ2-1; 10 bases are shared with TRBD1. This specimen consisted of CD4+ T cells from PBMCs cultured with a peptide pool, obtained before COVID-19 vaccination. The sequence came from a human donor who had a prior SARS-CoV-2 infection. Written as DNA, the CDR3 is TGTGCCAGCATCCAATTCGGGACAGGGGCCTACAATGAGCAGTTCTTC. Amino acids: CASIQFGTGAYNEQFF.